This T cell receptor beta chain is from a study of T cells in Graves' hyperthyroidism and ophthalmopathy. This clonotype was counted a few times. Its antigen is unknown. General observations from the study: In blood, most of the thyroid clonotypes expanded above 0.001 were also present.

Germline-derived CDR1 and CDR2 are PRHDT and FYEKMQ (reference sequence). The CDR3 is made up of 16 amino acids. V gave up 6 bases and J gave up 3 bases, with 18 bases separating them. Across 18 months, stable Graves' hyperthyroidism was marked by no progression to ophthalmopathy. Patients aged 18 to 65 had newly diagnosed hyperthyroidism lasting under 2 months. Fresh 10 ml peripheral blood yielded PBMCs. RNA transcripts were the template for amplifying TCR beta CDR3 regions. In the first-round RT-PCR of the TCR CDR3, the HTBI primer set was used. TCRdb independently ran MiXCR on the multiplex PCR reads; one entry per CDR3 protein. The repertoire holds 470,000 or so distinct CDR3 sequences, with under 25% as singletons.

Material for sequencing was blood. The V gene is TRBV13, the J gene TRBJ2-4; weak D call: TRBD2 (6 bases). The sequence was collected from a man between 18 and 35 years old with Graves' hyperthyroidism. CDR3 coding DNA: TGTGCCAGCAGTTCTCGCGGGGCCGAGAGCAAAAACATTCAGTACTTC. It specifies CASSSRGAESKNIQYF.